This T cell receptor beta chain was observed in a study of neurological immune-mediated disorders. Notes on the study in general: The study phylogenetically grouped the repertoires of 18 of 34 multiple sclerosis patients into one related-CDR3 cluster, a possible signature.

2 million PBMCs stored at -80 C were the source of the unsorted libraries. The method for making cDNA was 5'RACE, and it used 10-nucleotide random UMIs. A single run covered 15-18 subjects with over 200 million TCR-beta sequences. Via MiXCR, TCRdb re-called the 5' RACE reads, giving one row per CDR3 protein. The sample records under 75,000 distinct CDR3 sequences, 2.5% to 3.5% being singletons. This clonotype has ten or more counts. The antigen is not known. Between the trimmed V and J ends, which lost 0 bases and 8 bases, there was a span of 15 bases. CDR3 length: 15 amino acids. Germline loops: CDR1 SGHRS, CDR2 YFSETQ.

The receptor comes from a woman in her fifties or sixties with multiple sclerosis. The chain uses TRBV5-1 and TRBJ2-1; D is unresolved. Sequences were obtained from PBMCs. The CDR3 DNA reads TGCGCCAGCAGCTTGGGGGGTAGCTCAGGCGATGAGCAGTTCTTC. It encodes CASSLGGSSGDEQFF.